The 16 T cell receptor beta chains below all came from one sample that was sequenced in a study of OX40 agonist ivuxolimab in advanced cancers. Sequenced by immunoSEQ multiplex PCR; TCRdb stores in-frame clones only, minus some. The repertoire holds over 45,000 clones, with roughly 81% as singletons. The sequencing used CD4+ or CD8+ T cells sorted from blood, collected in a trial of the OX40 agonist ivuxolimab. These receptors were collected from an adult with an advanced solid tumor such as melanoma, head and neck, liver or kidney cancer.

This rearrangement joins TRBV7-2 to TRBJ2-1, with 13 positions matching TRBD2. With 6 bases clipped from V and 7 bases from J, the junction kept 9 bases outside the gene matches. The CDR3 loop spans 16 amino acids. The germline CDR1 and CDR2 sequences are SGHTA and FQGNSA. CDR3 region: CASSPPGLAGLNEQFF. CDR3 nucleotides: TGTGCCAGCAGTCCCCCGGGACTAGCGGGGCTAAATGAGCAGTTCTTC.

The sample holds one count of this clone. V gene TRBV28 combines with J gene TRBJ2-1; perhaps TRBD1 as D (5 bases). The germline V gene encodes CDR1 MDHEN and CDR2 SYDVKM. V was clipped by 5 bases and J by 8 bases, with 10 bases between them. The CDR3 is made up of 12 amino acids. The CDR3 bases are TGTGCCAGCAGTCTCAGGGTCGATGAGCAGTTCTTC. This translates into CASSLRVDEQFF.

There are a few counts of this clone. V is TRBV5-5 and J is TRBJ1-4; unclear D gene. This CDR3 comprises 17 residues. In germline, CDR1 is SGHKS, CDR2 YYEKEE (reference sequence). V was cut by 1 base and J by 6 bases, with 19 bases left in between. DNA of the CDR3: TGTGCCAGCAGCTTGCGAGGCTTGGAGGGCGGGGATGAAAAACTGTTTTTT. Translation: CASSLRGLEGGDEKLFF.

The rearrangement links TRBV19 to TRBJ1-1; TRBD1 agrees at 9 bases. The CDR3 contains 15 residues. Germline V gene sequence: CDR1 LNHDA, CDR2 SQIVND (reference sequence). V lost 4 bases and J lost 3; bases outside the gene matches: 6. The CDR3 region is CASSTRDRADTEAFF. For the CDR3, the DNA is TGTGCCAGTAGTACCCGGGACAGGGCTGACACTGAAGCTTTCTTT.

The chain is built from TRBV6-5 and TRBJ2-7, with 10 bases matching TRBD1. V shed 4 bases and J 5 bases; nucleotides not matched to a gene: 8. The CDR3 loop spans 15 amino acids. CDR1 and CDR2 (germline): MNHEY, SVGAGI. The CDR3 DNA reads TGTGCCAGCAGTTTAACCGGGACAGGGGAGCACGAGCAGTACTTC. Translation: CASSLTGTGEHEQYF.

The chain links TRBV2 to TRBJ2-1; 7 bases match TRBD2. The CDR3 has 13 amino acids. Germline CDR1 SNHLY, CDR2 FYNNEI. J lost 14 bases, V lost 6 bases, and 13 bases had no gene match. Here the CDR3 DNA reads TGTGCCAGCAGCGGAACCTCTAGCGGCCCGGAGTTCTTC. Translation: CASSGTSSGPEFF. Variable domain in full (rest from reference TRBV2 and TRBJ2-1): EPEVTQTPSHQVTQMGQEVILRCVPISNHLYFYWYRQILGQKVEFLVSFYNNEISEKSEIFDDQFSVERPDGSNFTLKIRSTKLEDSAMYFCASSGTSSGPEFFGPGTRLTVL.

The chain joins TRBV29-1 to TRBJ2-3; D is perhaps TRBD2 (6 bases). The germline CDR1 and CDR2 sequences are SQVTM and ANQGSEA. The length of the CDR3 is 14 residues. V lost 2 bases, J lost 6 bases, and 15 bases lay in between. The CDR3 region has the DNA TGCAGCGTTGAAAAGGGCGGGGTAGTGGATACGCAGTATTTT. This gives the protein CSVEKGGVVDTQYF.

DNA for the CDR3: TGTGCCAGCAGCTATTCCCCCGGCAGACCCAACGAGCAGTACTTC. This sequence encodes CASSYSPGRPNEQYF. This sequence joins TRBV5-6 and TRBJ2-7, with no clear D. The germline CDR1 and CDR2 sequences are SGHDT and YYEEEE. V was clipped by 3 bases and J by 5 bases, with 18 bases between them. The CDR3 consists of 15 residues.

The V gene is TRBV19, the J gene TRBJ2-3, with 9 bases aligning to TRBD2. The CDR3 covers 16 residues. V lost 4 bases, J lost 0 bases, and 5 bases stayed unmatched. Germline CDR1 LNHDA, CDR2 SQIVND (reference sequence). In DNA form, the CDR3 reads TGTGCCAGTAGTAGGGATAGCGGGGGTAGCACAGATACGCAGTATTTT. Protein sequence: CASSRDSGGSTDTQYF.

The chain has TRBV30 and TRBJ2-3, with 12 positions matching TRBD2. This CDR3 contains 15 residues. J was trimmed by 7 bases and V by 1 base; bases with no gene match: 6. Germline lookup yields CDR1 GTSNPN and CDR2 SVGIG (reference sequence). CDR3 amino acids: CAWSASGRAGYTQYF. CDR3 sequence (DNA): TGTGCCTGGAGTGCTAGCGGGAGGGCCGGGTATACGCAGTATTTT.

The chain links TRBV21-1 to TRBJ1-5. TRBV21-1 is an annotated pseudogene. CDR3 length: 16 amino acids. The CDR3 DNA sequence: TGTGCCAGCAGCACGGGTTCAACTACTAGCAATCAGCCCCAGCATTTT. Translation: CASSTGSTTSNQPQHF.

The chain uses TRBV10-3 and TRBJ2-3, with a weak D call TRBD2 (6 bases). This CDR3 has 15 residues. Per germline, CDR1 ENHRY and CDR2 SYGVKD. V lost 1 base to trimming and J lost 1 base, with 9 bases between them. In DNA form, the CDR3 reads TGTGCCATCAGTGAGTGGGGGGACGGCACAGATACGCAGTATTTT. Protein product: CAISEWGDGTDTQYF.

The chain couples TRBV18 to TRBJ2-7, with 7 bases fitting TRBD1. After removal of 2 bases from V and 3 bases from J, the junction contained 4 bases not matched to a gene. The CDR3 extends over 14 amino acids. Germline-derived CDR1 and CDR2 are KGHSH and LQKENI. The CDR3 bases are TGTGCCAGCTCACCAGGAGCAGGGGGCTACGAGCAGTACTTC. It codes for CASSPGAGGYEQYF.

The CDR3: CASSLTRGSTEAFF. As DNA, the CDR3 is TGTGCCAGCAGCTTAACCAGGGGGTCCACTGAAGCTTTCTTT. This sequence joins TRBV7-3 and TRBJ1-1; 7 positions match TRBD1. CDR1 and CDR2 (germline): SGHTA, FQGTGA. V shed 0 bases and J 4 bases; nucleotides not matched to a gene: 2. The length of the CDR3 is 14 residues.

The chain uses TRBV27 and TRBJ2-3, with 10 bases aligning to TRBD1. Trimming took 4 bases from V and 11 from J; bases not matched to a gene: 15. In germline, CDR1 is MNHEY, CDR2 SMNVEV (reference sequence). This CDR3 has 16 amino acids. Written as DNA, the CDR3 is TGTGCCAGCAGTTCCCAGGGACAGGGGCTGCTGAGCATGCAGTATTTT. This codes for CASSSQGQGLLSMQYF.

Details on this clone: Additional DNA sequences in this sample encode the identical CDR3. V and J are TRBV6-1 and TRBJ1-3; D gene uncertain. This CDR3 is 15 amino acids long. Between the trimmed V and J ends, which lost 3 bases and 0 bases, there was a span of 9 bases. The germline gives CDR1 MNHNS, CDR2 SASEGT. CDR3 residues: CASSDRGPSGNTIYF. The CDR3 bases are TGTGCCAGCAGTGACCGGGGTCCCTCTGGAAACACCATATATTTT.